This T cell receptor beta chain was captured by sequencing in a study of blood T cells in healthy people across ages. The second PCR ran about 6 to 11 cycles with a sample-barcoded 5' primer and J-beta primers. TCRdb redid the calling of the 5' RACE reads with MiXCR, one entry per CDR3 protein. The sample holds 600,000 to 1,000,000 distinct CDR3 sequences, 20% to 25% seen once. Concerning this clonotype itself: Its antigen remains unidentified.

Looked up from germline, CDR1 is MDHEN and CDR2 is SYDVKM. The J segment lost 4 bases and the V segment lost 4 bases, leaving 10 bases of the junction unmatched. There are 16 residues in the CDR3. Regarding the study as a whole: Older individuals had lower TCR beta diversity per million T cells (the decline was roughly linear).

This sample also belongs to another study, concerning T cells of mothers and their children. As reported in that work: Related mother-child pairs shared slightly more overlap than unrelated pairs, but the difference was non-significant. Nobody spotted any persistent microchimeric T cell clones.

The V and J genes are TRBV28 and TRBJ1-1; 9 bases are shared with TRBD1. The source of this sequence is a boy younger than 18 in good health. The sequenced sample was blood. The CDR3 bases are TGTGCCAGCAGTTGGTACAGGGGGCAGGGTGTCACTGAAGCTTTCTTT. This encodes CASSWYRGQGVTEAFF.